This paragraph reports one T cell receptor (beta chain). The sample is drawn from a study of blood T cell repertoires in COVID-19. As for the study in general: The United States, Italy and Spain supplied acute and convalescent COVID-19 samples. PBMCs, B-cell-depleted T cells, or T cells were the source of the cDNA or gDNA that made up the material.

Seattle researchers signed up patients amid active infection and tracked them longitudinally. Authors' analysis steps: Estimated nucleated cell counts came from reference gene primer amplification. Some clones are missing from TCRdb's copy, which holds only in-frame ones; the method was immunoSEQ multiplex PCR. D and trimming come from the DNA, and the V and J calls and clone size come from that table. The sample lists around 120,000 clones, roughly 89% occurring once. CDR1 is MNHNY and CDR2 is SVGAGI in the germline V gene (reference sequence). Trimming removed 5 bases at V and 4 bases at J, with 17 bases between. The CDR3 is 15 amino acids.

This chain links TRBV6-6 with TRBJ2-5; D is unresolved. This sequence originates from a woman in her fifties or sixties with COVID-19, enrolled during active disease. Sequenced material: peripheral blood. For the CDR3, the DNA is TGTGCCAGCAGTCAGAAGACAACACACGGAGAGACCCAGTACTTC. The encoded protein is CASSQKTTHGETQYF.